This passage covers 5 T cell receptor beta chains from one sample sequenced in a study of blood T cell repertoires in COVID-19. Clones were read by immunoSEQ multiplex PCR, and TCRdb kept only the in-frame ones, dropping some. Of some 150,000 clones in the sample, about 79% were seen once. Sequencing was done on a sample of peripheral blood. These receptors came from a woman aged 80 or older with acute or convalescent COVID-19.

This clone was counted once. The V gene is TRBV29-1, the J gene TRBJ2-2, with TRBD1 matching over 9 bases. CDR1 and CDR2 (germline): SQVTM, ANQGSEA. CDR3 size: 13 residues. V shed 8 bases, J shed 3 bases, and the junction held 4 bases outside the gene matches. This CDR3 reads CSFRQGDTGELFF. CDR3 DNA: TGCAGCTTCCGACAGGGGGACACCGGGGAGCTGTTTTTT.

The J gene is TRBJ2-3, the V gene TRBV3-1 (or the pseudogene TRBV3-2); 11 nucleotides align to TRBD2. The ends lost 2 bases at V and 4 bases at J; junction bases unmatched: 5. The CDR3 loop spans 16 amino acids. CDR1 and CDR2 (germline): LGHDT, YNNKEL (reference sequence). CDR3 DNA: TGTGCCAGCAGCCAATATCATAGCGGGGGGGCAGATACGCAGTATTTT. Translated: CASSQYHSGGADTQYF.

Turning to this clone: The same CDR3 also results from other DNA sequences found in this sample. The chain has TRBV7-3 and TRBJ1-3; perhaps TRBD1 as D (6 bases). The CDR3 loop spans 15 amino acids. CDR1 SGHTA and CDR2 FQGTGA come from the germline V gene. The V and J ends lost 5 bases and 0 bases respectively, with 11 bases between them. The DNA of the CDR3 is TGTGCCAGCAGCCCCCAGGGGAACTCTGGAAACACCATATATTTT. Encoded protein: CASSPQGNSGNTIYF.

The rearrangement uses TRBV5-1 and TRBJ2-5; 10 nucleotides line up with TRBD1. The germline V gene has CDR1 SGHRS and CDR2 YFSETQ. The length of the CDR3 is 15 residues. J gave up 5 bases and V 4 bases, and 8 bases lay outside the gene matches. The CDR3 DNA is TGCGCCAGCAGCCTGACAGGGGGCTGGCGTGAGACCCAGTACTTC. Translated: CASSLTGGWRETQYF. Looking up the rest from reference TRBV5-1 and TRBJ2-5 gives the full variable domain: KAGVTQTPRYLIKTRGQQVTLSCSPISGHRSVSWYQQTPGQGLQFLFEYFSETQRNKGNFPGRFSGRQFSNSRSEMNVSTLELGDSALYLCASSLTGGWRETQYFGPGTRLLVL.

The CDR3 nucleotides read TGTGCCAGCACCCGGAGGGGCCTTGGGGCACAAGAGACCCAGTACTTC. This translates into CASTRRGLGAQETQYF. This sequence joins TRBV7-2 and TRBJ2-5; tentative D call: TRBD2 (6 bases). The V end lost 7 bases, the J end lost 2 bases, and 20 bases lay between the germline ends. Germline loops: CDR1 SGHTA, CDR2 FQGNSA. The CDR3 loop spans 16 amino acids.